This section outlines one T cell receptor (beta chain) sequence together with its context. The data are from a study of shared clonotypes between healthy human individuals. TCRdb keeps only in-frame clones here, not all; method: immunoSEQ multiplex PCR. This sample yields fewer than 1 million clones, of which roughly 96% are seen a single time; about 0.25% belongs to the top ten. In the naive CD8 group, cells lacked CD45RO and were positively selected for CCR7, so terminally differentiated effector memory CD45RA+ cells were left out. Trimming took 6 bases from V and 0 from J, leaving 8 bases between them. This CDR3 has 13 amino acids. CDR1 WSHSY and CDR2 SAAADI come from the germline V gene.

Sequences were obtained from naive CD8+ T cells sorted from blood. The V and J genes are TRBV10-2 and TRBJ1-1; possibly TRBD1 for D (5 bases). The receptor was derived from a man between 25 and 39 years old in good health. The CDR3 region has the DNA TGCGCCAGCAGAGGGGAGTTGAACACTGAAGCTTTCTTT. This codes for CASRGELNTEAFF.